These 12 T cell receptor beta chains came from one sample sequenced in a study of T cell responses to AZD1222 COVID-19 vaccine. The data were produced by immunoSEQ multiplex PCR, yet TCRdb's version contains in-frame clones alone and is incomplete. The sample contains approximately 120,000 clones, approximately 90% of which appear only once. This specimen consisted of peripheral blood, obtained on day 0 of AZD1222 vaccination. These receptors were collected from an adult in good health.

The genes are TRBV5-3 and TRBJ2-7; the D call may be TRBD1 or TRBD2 (6 bases each). TRBV5-3 counts as an open reading frame of uncertain function. V was pared by 0 bases and J by 4 bases, with 17 bases between. This CDR3 has 16 residues. The DNA of the CDR3 is TGTGCCAGAAGCTTGGCCAAGACCGGGGGCCGATACGAGCAGTACTTC. Its protein is CARSLAKTGGRYEQYF.

The chain employs TRBV12-3 or TRBV12-4 and TRBJ1-3; no reliable D call. This CDR3 comprises 13 residues. The V end was cut by 6 bases, the J end by 4 bases, with 10 bases between. The CDR3 DNA reads as TGTGCCAGCAGCCTCGGGCTAGGAAACACCATATATTTT. Translation: CASSLGLGNTIYF.

The CDR3 DNA is TGCGCCAGCAGTGAGAGGTACACCGGGGAGCTGTTTTTT. As protein: CASSERYTGELFF. The V and J genes are TRBV10-1 and TRBJ2-2; the D is unclear. This CDR3 has 13 amino acids. CDR1 is WNHNN, CDR2 SYGVQD, per germline (reference sequence). The V and J ends lost 2 bases and 3 bases respectively, with 4 bases between them.

The rearrangement links TRBV7-2 to TRBJ2-3; 9 bases are a match to TRBD2. The CDR3 loop spans 14 amino acids. Losses at the gene ends were 3 bases for V and 4 bases for J; bases not matched to a gene: 2. CDR1 and CDR2 (germline): SGHTA, FQGNSA. CDR3 region: CASSFAGGADTQYF. CDR3 DNA: TGTGCCAGCAGCTTTGCGGGGGGGGCAGATACGCAGTATTTT.

The chain couples TRBV6-5 to TRBJ1-5; 7 nucleotides align to TRBD1. V was pared by 6 bases and J by 2 bases, with 4 bases of the junction left unmatched. Germline V gives CDR1 MNHEY, CDR2 SVGAGI. The CDR3 has 14 amino acids. The CDR3 sequence: CASSPGTGNQPQHF. The CDR3 bases are TGTGCCAGCAGCCCGGGGACAGGCAATCAGCCCCAGCATTTT.

The chain recombines TRBV19 with TRBJ1-6; TRBD1 matches at 8 bases. The J segment lost 7 bases and the V segment lost 5 bases, leaving 7 bases of the junction unmatched. This CDR3 spans 15 amino acids. Germline V CDR1 and CDR2: LNHDA, SQIVND (reference sequence). This CDR3 is CASSSGTGPNSPLHF. DNA of the CDR3: TGTGCCAGTAGTTCCGGGACAGGACCCAATTCACCCCTCCACTTT.

The V and J genes are TRBV9 and TRBJ1-2, with 7 bases matching TRBD1. V lost 0 bases and J lost 0; bases outside the gene matches: 2. CDR1 and CDR2 (germline): SGDLS, YYNGEE. There are 15 residues in the CDR3. In DNA form, the CDR3 reads TGTGCCAGCAGCGTAGAGGACAGGCCTAACTATGGCTACACCTTC. Translated: CASSVEDRPNYGYTF.

The chain links TRBV19 to TRBJ1-4; possibly TRBD1 for D (5 bases). V was shortened by 3 bases and J by 4 bases, with 9 bases between the two germline ends. The CDR3 length is 14 residues. Per germline, CDR1 LNHDA and CDR2 SQIVND (reference sequence). The CDR3 sequence: CASSIWGVNEKLFF. Written as DNA, the CDR3 is TGTGCCAGTAGTATTTGGGGGGTTAATGAAAAACTGTTTTTT. Together with reference TRBV19 and TRBJ1-4, the CDR3 gives the full variable domain: DGGITQSPKYLFRKEGQNVTLSCEQNLNHDAMYWYRQDPGQGLRLIYYSQIVNDFQKGDIAEGYSVSREKKESFPLTVTSAQKNPTAFYLCASSIWGVNEKLFFGSGTQLSVL.

CDR3 in DNA: TGTGCCAGCAGCCACGTACTAGCGGCCACCTACGAGCAGTACTTC. Protein: CASSHVLAATYEQYF. The chain has TRBV4-2 and TRBJ2-7; 8 bases map to TRBD2. The CDR3 is made up of 15 amino acids. Germline V CDR1 and CDR2: LGHNA, YNFKEQ. J lost 2 bases, V lost 3 bases, and 6 bases had no gene match.

The chain joins TRBV19 to TRBJ2-1; 11 positions agree with TRBD2. CDR1 is LNHDA and CDR2 is SQIVND in the germline V gene (reference sequence). The V segment lost 6 bases and the J segment 2 bases; nucleotides outside the gene matches: 3. The length of the CDR3 is 15 residues. In DNA, the CDR3 is TGTGCCAGTAGAGCTAGCGGGGGGACCTACAATGAGCAGTTCTTC. It codes for CASRASGGTYNEQFF.

This chain connects TRBV28 to TRBJ1-5, with 7 bases that match TRBD1. J lost 5 bases, V lost 7 bases, and 14 bases had no gene match. CDR1 and CDR2 (germline): MDHEN, SYDVKM. The CDR3 spans 16 residues. CDR3 coding DNA: TGTGCCAGCACCCAGAGAGGCAGGGGGTTCCATCAGCCCCAGCATTTT. This translates into CASTQRGRGFHQPQHF.

This clone was detected once. The chain couples TRBV2 to TRBJ2-7, with 8 bases identical to TRBD1. CDR1 is SNHLY, CDR2 FYNNEI, per germline. The CDR3 is 12 amino acids. Trimming removed 10 bases from V and 3 bases from J; junction bases left unmatched: 5. CDR3 in amino acids: CATRQGNYEQYF. The CDR3 nucleotides are TGTGCCACCCGACAGGGGAACTACGAGCAGTACTTC. Drawing the rest from reference TRBV2 and TRBJ2-7, the complete variable domain is EPEVTQTPSHQVTQMGQEVILRCVPISNHLYFYWYRQILGQKVEFLVSFYNNEISEKSEIFDDQFSVERPDGSNFTLKIRSTKLEDSAMYFCATRQGNYEQYFGPGTRLTVT.